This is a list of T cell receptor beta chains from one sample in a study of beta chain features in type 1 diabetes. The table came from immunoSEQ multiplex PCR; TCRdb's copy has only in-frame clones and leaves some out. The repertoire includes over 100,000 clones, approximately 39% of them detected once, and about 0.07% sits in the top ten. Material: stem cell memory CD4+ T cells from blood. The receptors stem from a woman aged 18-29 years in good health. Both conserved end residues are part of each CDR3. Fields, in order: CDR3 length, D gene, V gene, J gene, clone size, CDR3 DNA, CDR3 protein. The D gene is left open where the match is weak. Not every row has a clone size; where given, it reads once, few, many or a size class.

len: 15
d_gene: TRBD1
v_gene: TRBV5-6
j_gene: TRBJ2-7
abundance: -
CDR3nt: TGTGCCAGCAGCTTGCCCGGGACAGGGGCCTACGAGCAGTACTTC
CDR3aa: CASSLPGTGAYEQYF

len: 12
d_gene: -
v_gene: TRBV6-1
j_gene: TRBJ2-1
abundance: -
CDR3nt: TGTGCCAGCAGGGACAGAGACAATGAGCAGTTCTTC
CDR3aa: CASRDRDNEQFF

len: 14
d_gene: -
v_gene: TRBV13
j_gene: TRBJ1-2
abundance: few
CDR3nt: TGTGCCAGCAGCTTTTCACGGGGACGGGGGGGCTACACCTTC
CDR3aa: CASSFSRGRGGYTF

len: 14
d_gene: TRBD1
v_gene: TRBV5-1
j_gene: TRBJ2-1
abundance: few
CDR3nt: TGCGCCAGCAGCTTGGAGGGGGCGCGGAGAGAGCAGTTCTTC
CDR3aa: CASSLEGARREQFF

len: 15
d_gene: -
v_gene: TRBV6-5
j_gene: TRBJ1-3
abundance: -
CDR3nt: TGTGCCAGCAGTTACTTGCGGGGCTCTGGAAACACCATATATTTT
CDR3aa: CASSYLRGSGNTIYF

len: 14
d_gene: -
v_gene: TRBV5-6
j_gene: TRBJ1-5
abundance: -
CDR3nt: TGTGCCAGCACTAAACAGGGTACAGGGCAGCCCCAGCATTTT
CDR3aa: CASTKQGTGQPQHF

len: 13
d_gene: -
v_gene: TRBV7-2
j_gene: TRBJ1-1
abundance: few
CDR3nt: TGTGCCAGCAGCTCCCCCGGGGGGACTGAAGCTTTCTTT
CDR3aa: CASSSPGGTEAFF

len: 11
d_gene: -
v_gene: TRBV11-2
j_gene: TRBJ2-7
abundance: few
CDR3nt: TGTGCCAGCAGCCTCCCCGGGGAGCAGTACTTC
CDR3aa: CASSLPGEQYF

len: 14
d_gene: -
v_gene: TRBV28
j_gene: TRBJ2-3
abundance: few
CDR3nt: TGTGCCAGCAGTCCTGGGGCTGGCACAGATACGCAGTATTTT
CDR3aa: CASSPGAGTDTQYF

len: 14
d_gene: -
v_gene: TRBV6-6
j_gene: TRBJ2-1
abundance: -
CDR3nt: TGTGCCAGCAGTTACTCGGGAGGTTACAATGAGCAGTTCTTC
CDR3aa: CASSYSGGYNEQFF

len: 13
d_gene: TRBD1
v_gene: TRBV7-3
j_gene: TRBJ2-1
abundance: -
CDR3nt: TGTGCCAGCAGCTCGGACAGGGTCCATGAGCAGTTCTTC
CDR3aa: CASSSDRVHEQFF

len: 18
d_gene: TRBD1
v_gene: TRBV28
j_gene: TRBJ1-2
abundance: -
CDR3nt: TGTGCCAGCAGTTTATTTGGGACAGGGTTCGGGGCTCCCTATGGCTACACCTTC
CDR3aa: CASSLFGTGFGAPYGYTF

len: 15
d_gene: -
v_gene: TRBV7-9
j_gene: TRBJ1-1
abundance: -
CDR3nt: TGTGCCAGCAGCTTACTAAGTTCGGGGAGGGCTGAAGCTTTCTTT
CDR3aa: CASSLLSSGRAEAFF

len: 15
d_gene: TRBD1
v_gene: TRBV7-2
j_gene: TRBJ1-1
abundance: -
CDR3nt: TGTGCCAGCAGCCCGCAGGGGGCCATGAACACTGAAGCTTTCTTT
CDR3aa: CASSPQGAMNTEAFF

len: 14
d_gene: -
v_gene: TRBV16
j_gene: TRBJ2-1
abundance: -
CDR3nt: TGTGCCAGCAGCCAATCGAACTCGTTCAATGAGCAGTTCTTC
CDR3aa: CASSQSNSFNEQFF

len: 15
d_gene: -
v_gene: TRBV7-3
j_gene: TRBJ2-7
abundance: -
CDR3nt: TGTGCCAGCAGCTTAACTGCACAGGGAGAGGGCGAGCAGTACTTC
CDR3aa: CASSLTAQGEGEQYF

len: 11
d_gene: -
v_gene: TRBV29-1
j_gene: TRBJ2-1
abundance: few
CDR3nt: TGCAGCCTTGGGGCTTACAATGAGCAGTTCTTC
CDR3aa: CSLGAYNEQFF

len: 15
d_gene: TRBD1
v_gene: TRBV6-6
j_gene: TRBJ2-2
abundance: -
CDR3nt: TGTGCCAGCAGTCCGGGACAGGGGGTATCGGGGGAGCTGTTTTTT
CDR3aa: CASSPGQGVSGELFF

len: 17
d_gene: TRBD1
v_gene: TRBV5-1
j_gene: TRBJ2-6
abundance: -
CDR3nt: TGCGCCAGCAGCTTTAGGCAGGGGGCAACCGGGGCCAACGTCCTGACTTTC
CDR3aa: CASSFRQGATGANVLTF

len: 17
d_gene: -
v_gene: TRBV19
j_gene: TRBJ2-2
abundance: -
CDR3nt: TGTGCCACCCGCCATCCATTCGGGATGAGGGACACCGGGGAGCTGTTTTTT
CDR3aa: CATRHPFGMRDTGELFF

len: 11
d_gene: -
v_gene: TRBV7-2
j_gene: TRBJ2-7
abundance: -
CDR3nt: TGTGCCAGCAGCTTAGGCGGACTGCTGTACTTC
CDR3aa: CASSLGGLLYF

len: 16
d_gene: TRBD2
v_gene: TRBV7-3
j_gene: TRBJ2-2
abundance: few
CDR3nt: TGTGCCAGCAGCTCTCCGGGACTAGCAGACACCGGGGAGCTGTTTTTT
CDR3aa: CASSSPGLADTGELFF

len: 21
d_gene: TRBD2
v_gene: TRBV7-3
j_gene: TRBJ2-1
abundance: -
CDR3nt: TGTGCCAGCAGCTTAAAGAGAACGGGGAGACTAAAAAGCGGGAGGGAGGATGAGCAGTTCTTC
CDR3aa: CASSLKRTGRLKSGREDEQFF

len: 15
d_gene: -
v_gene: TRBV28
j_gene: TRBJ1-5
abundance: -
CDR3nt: TGTGCCAGCAGTCAAGCAGGGGTGGGCAATCAGCCCCAGCATTTT
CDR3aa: CASSQAGVGNQPQHF

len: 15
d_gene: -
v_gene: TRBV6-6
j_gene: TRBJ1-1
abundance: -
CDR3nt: TGTGCCAGCTGCTTTGGGGGCAGGGGTTTCACTGAAGCTTTCTTT
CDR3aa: CASCFGGRGFTEAFF

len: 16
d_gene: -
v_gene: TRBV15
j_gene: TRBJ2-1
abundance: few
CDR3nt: TGTGCCACCAGCAGAGGGGGGCTGAGCTCCTACAATGAGCAGTTCTTC
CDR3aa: CATSRGGLSSYNEQFF

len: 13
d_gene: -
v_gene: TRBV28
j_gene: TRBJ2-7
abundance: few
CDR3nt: TGTGCCAGCAGCCTAACGACTGGATACGAGCAGTACTTC
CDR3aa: CASSLTTGYEQYF

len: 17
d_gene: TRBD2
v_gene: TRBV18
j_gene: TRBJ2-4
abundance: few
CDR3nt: TGTGCCAGCTCACCACCCGGGGAGGGACGTGCCAAAAACATTCAGTACTTC
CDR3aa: CASSPPGEGRAKNIQYF

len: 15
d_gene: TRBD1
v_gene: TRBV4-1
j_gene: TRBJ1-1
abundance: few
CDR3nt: TGCGCCAGCACCCTGGCCGGGACAGCTTACACTGAAGCTTTCTTT
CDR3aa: CASTLAGTAYTEAFF

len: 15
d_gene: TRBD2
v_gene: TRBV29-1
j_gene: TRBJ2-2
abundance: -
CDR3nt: TGCAGCGTTGGTCTAGCGGGATATATGGCCGGGGAGCTGTTTTTT
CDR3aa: CSVGLAGYMAGELFF

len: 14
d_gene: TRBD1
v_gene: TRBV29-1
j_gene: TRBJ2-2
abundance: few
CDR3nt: TGCAGCGGCCGTCGAGGGGGCCGCGCCGGGGAGCTGTTTTTT
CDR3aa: CSGRRGGRAGELFF

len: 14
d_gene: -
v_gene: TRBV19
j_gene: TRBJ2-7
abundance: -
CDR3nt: TGTGCCAGTAGTTCAGACAGGTATTCCTACGAGCAGTACTTC
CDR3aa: CASSSDRYSYEQYF

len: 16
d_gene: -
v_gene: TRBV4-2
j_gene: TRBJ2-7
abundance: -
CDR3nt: TGTGCCAGCAGCCAAGATCCCCCGGGAGCCCCCTACGAGCAGTACTTC
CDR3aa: CASSQDPPGAPYEQYF

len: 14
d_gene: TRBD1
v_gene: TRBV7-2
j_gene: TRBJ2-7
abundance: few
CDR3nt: TGTGCCAGCAGCTCCTACAGGGGGCTCGACGAGCAGTACTTC
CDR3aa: CASSSYRGLDEQYF

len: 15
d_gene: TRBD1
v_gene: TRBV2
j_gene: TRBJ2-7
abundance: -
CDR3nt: TGTGCCAGCAGTGAAGCCGGGACAGGGCCCTACGAGCAGTACTTC
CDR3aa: CASSEAGTGPYEQYF

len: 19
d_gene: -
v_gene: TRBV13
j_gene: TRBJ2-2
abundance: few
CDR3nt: TGTGCCAGCAGTGCTATCGTCTCGGGGGGACACCAAAACACCGGGGAGCTGTTTTTT
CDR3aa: CASSAIVSGGHQNTGELFF

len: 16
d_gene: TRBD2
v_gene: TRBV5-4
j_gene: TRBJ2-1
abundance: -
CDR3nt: TGTGCCAGCAGCTTGGGGCGCGGGAGGCCCTACAATGAGCAGTTCTTC
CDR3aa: CASSLGRGRPYNEQFF

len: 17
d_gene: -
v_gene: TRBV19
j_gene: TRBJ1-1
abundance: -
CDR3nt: TGTGCCAGTATTCACTATCGGGCGACAGGCTTGAACACTGAAGCTTTCTTT
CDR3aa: CASIHYRATGLNTEAFF

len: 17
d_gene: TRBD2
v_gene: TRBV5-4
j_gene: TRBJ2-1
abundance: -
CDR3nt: TGTGCCAGCAGCTCGACTAGCGGGAGTATAGCCTACAATGAGCAGTTCTTC
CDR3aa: CASSSTSGSIAYNEQFF

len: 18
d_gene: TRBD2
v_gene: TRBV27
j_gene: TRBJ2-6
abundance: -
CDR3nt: TGTGCCAGCAGTTTATATGGGACTAGAATTGCTGGGGCCAACGTCCTGACTTTC
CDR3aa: CASSLYGTRIAGANVLTF

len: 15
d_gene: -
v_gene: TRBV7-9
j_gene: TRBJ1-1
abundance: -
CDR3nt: TGTGCCAGCAGCTTAGTCGCGTATCCGAACACTGAAGCTTTCTTT
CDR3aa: CASSLVAYPNTEAFF